This TCR beta chain was captured by sequencing in a study of chemoradiotherapy in HPV16-positive cancers. About the research overall: Candidate HPV-specific T-cell clones and common TCR motifs came from functional assays in a couple of HPV16-positive patients. Study outcomes and limitations: During treatment, candidate HPV-specific clones and E7-related motifs expanded in tumor. HPV-specific T cells were functionally defined from only a couple of HPV16-positive patients. For HPV16-positive patients, expanding HPV-responsive T cells associated with longer recurrence-free survival.

The V end lost 5 bases, the J end lost 0 bases, and 5 bases lay between the germline ends. Germline V lookup: CDR1 SGHAT, CDR2 FQNNGV. The CDR3 covers 13 residues. Points on this clone: Its antigen is not known.

Using immunoSEQ multiplex PCR, the repertoire was profiled, and TCRdb retains in-frame clones only, with some absent. The sample has about 68,000 clones; roughly 90% are singletons. The chain couples TRBV11-2 to TRBJ2-1; D ambiguous. The starting material was blood, obtained from a patient who underwent chemoradiotherapy. The origin of this receptor is a human donor with HPV-associated anogenital cancer. CDR3: CASSQSSYNEQFF. The CDR3 coding sequence is TGTGCCAGCAGCCAAAGCTCCTACAATGAGCAGTTCTTC.